What follows are 25 T cell receptor beta chains derived from one specimen sequenced in a study of a mutant IDH1 vaccine in newly diagnosed glioma. Time point of the sample: week 11, during vaccination. Mutant IDH1 20-mer peptide, at 300 ug, made up each vaccine dose, with topical imiquimod. These TCRs' antigens remain unknown. Using immunoSEQ multiplex PCR, the repertoire was profiled, and TCRdb retains in-frame clones only, with some absent. The table lists about 120,000 clones, roughly 90% of them singletons, with 0.61% in the top ten. Sequenced here: PBMCs, sampled from a glioma patient whose treatment included an IDH1 peptide vaccine. The source is a woman between 50 and 59 years old with glioma.

This sequence joins TRBV11-2 and TRBJ2-7; 7 bases agree with TRBD2. V gave up 5 bases and J gave up 0 bases; unmatched junction bases: 4. CDR1 is SGHAT, CDR2 FQNNGV, per germline. The CDR3 has 14 amino acids. The CDR3 reads CASSPGLPSYEQYF. CDR3 coding DNA: TGTGCCAGCAGCCCGGGACTACCCTCCTACGAGCAGTACTTC.

The chain combines TRBV6-5 with TRBJ1-2; no clear D gene. Germline V gene sequence: CDR1 MNHEY, CDR2 SVGAGI. V lost 5 bases to trimming and J lost 5 bases, with 9 bases between them. The CDR3 has 12 residues. This CDR3 is CASSLRDYGYTF. The CDR3 DNA follows: TGTGCCAGCAGTCTTCGGGATTATGGCTACACCTTC.

This clone has a single count. The chain links TRBV7-8 to TRBJ2-7; D is perhaps TRBD1 (6 bases). This CDR3 is 13 amino acids long. V lost 5 bases and J 3 bases, leaving 11 bases between the germline ends. CDR1 and CDR2 from the germline V gene are SGHVS and FQNEAQ. CDR3 bases: TGTGCCAGCAGCCCCTGGGACATCTACGAGCAGTACTTC. Encoded protein: CASSPWDIYEQYF.

J is TRBJ2-7 and V is TRBV29-1; TRBD2 is a possible D gene (6 bases). Germline-derived CDR1 and CDR2 are SQVTM and ANQGSEA. Trimming took 2 bases from V and 3 from J, leaving 17 bases between them. CDR3 size: 15 residues. CDR3: CSVEFRGGVFYEQYF. CDR3 in DNA: TGCAGCGTTGAATTCCGAGGAGGGGTGTTCTACGAGCAGTACTTC.

This clone was recorded once. The chain links TRBV5-6 to TRBJ1-3, with D maybe TRBD1 (5 bases). Trimming stripped 6 bases from V and 4 bases from J, with 17 bases between. The CDR3 covers 15 residues. Germline V gives CDR1 SGHDT, CDR2 YYEEEE. The CDR3 spells CASTLGAGIGNTIYF. For the CDR3, the DNA is TGTGCCAGCACCCTCGGTGCAGGGATAGGAAACACCATATATTTT.

The J gene is TRBJ2-1, the V gene TRBV5-1, with D perhaps TRBD2 (5 bases). From germline, CDR1 is SGHRS and CDR2 YFSETQ. The CDR3 is 15 amino acids. Trimming pared 0 bases from V and 5 bases from J, leaving 12 bases between. CDR3 DNA sequence: TGCGCCAGCAGCTTGGGAATTAGCGACAACAATGAGCAGTTCTTC. Translation gives CASSLGISDNNEQFF.

This chain connects TRBV7-9 to TRBJ2-3, with 8 positions matching TRBD2. CDR3 length: 13 amino acids. Germline V gene data show CDR1 as SEHNR and CDR2 as FQNEAQ (reference sequence). V was clipped by 2 bases and J by 5 bases; unmatched bases: 0. The CDR3 protein is CASSLSGRDTQYF. The CDR3 DNA follows: TGTGCCAGCAGCTTAAGCGGGAGAGATACGCAGTATTTT.

The CDR3: CASSRVLGSTEAFF. The DNA of the CDR3 is TGTGCCAGCAGCCGCGTCCTGGGGAGCACTGAAGCTTTCTTT. This chain connects TRBV6-5 to TRBJ1-1; no clear D. The CDR3 has 14 residues. With 6 bases removed from V and 4 bases from J, the gap between germline ends came to 15 bases. CDR1 and CDR2 from the germline V gene are MNHEY and SVGAGI.

The gene calls are TRBV27 and TRBJ2-7, with D perhaps TRBD1 or TRBD2 (5 bases each). Trimming left V 4 bases short and J 4 bases short, with 11 bases between. The CDR3 is 13 residues long. Germline V gene data show CDR1 as MNHEY and CDR2 as SMNVEV (reference sequence). CDR3 region: CASSYGAEYEQYF. The CDR3 nucleotides are TGTGCCAGCAGTTACGGGGCCGAATACGAGCAGTACTTC.

V and J are TRBV27 and TRBJ1-1; TRBD1 agrees at 7 bases. The CDR3 is 15 amino acids. J was trimmed by 0 bases and V by 5 bases; bases with no gene match: 6. CDR1 MNHEY and CDR2 SMNVEV come from the germline V gene (reference sequence). CDR3 sequence reads: CASSPSTGLNTEAFF. The CDR3 DNA follows: TGTGCCAGCAGTCCGTCGACAGGGCTGAACACTGAAGCTTTCTTT.

The CDR3 bases are TGTGCCAGCAGAACAGCCGACTCTGGAAACACCATATATTTT. Protein product: CASRTADSGNTIYF. The chain carries TRBV6-5 and TRBJ1-3; no definite D call. Between the trimmed V and J ends, which lost 6 bases and 0 bases, there was a span of 9 bases. The germline V gene encodes CDR1 MNHEY and CDR2 SVGAGI. This CDR3 contains 14 residues.

V usage is TRBV21-1 and J usage is TRBJ2-7; TRBD1, the table's D call, lacks a check against the DNA. TRBV21-1 is termed a pseudogene. The CDR3 contains 16 residues. This CDR3 reads CASSKENSLSSYEQYF. CDR3 DNA: TGTGCCAGCAGCAAAGAGAACAGTCTGAGCTCCTACGAGCAGTACTTC.

This rearrangement joins TRBV5-5 to TRBJ2-4; 9 nucleotides agree with TRBD2. Per germline, CDR1 SGHKS and CDR2 YYEKEE (reference sequence). Trimming cost V 0 bases and J 0 bases; bases outside gene matches: 7. CDR3 length: 18 amino acids. The DNA of the CDR3 is TGTGCCAGCAGCTTGGCCGAGACTAGCGGAATAGCCAAAAACATTCAGTACTTC. As protein: CASSLAETSGIAKNIQYF.

V and J are TRBV30 and TRBJ1-2, with unresolved D. The V gene's germline CDR1 is GTSNPN and CDR2 SVGIG (reference sequence). There are 11 residues in the CDR3. Deletions cut 2 bases from V and 9 bases from J, with 10 bases between. CDR3 bases: TGTGCCTGGAGTTCCGGTAGTAGCTACACCTTC. Residues: CAWSSGSSYTF.

The V call is TRBV7-9, the J call TRBJ2-1; the D gene is possibly TRBD2 (6 bases). Trimming stripped 10 bases from V and 6 bases from J, with 19 bases between. Per germline, CDR1 SEHNR and CDR2 FQNEAQ (reference sequence). CDR3 length: 14 amino acids. The CDR3 region has the DNA TGTGCCACCCAGTCGGGGGAACACTTCAATGAGCAGTTCTTC. It is translated as CATQSGEHFNEQFF.

The rearrangement joins TRBV6-6 to TRBJ1-1; no reliable D call. Germline CDR1 MNHNY, CDR2 SVGAGI (reference sequence). This CDR3 has 13 residues. V was trimmed by 2 bases and J by 5 bases, leaving 9 bases between them. CDR3 bases: TGTGCCAGCAGTTACAGCCTTCGGACTGAAGCTTTCTTT. Protein product: CASSYSLRTEAFF.

The rearrangement joins TRBV6-6 to TRBJ1-2; D unclear. CDR3 length equals 12 residues. The germline CDR1 and CDR2 sequences are MNHNY and SVGAGI (reference sequence). V lost 0 bases to trimming and J lost 6 bases, with 5 bases between them. The CDR3, as DNA: TGTGCCAGCAGTTACTCGGATCATGGCTACACCTTC. Encoded protein: CASSYSDHGYTF.

The CDR3 DNA reads TGTGCCAGCAGTTATCGGCTCGCTCCCTACGAGCAGTACTTC. Its protein is CASSYRLAPYEQYF. The V gene is TRBV27, the J gene TRBJ2-7; D gene ambiguous. Trimming cost V 4 bases and J 2 bases, with 12 bases left between them. The V gene's germline CDR1 is MNHEY and CDR2 SMNVEV (reference sequence). The CDR3 runs 14 residues.

This chain links TRBV5-4 with TRBJ1-4; 7 bases map to TRBD1. The CDR3 spans 14 residues. Trimming at V came to 0 bases and at J to 6 bases, leaving 2 bases not matched to a gene. Germline V gene lookup returns CDR1 SGHNT and CDR2 YYREEE (reference sequence). The CDR3 sequence is CASSLAGGDEKLFF. CDR3 bases: TGTGCCAGCAGCTTGGCAGGGGGAGATGAAAAACTGTTTTTT.

This chain links TRBV6-5 with TRBJ1-4, with 7 bases identical to TRBD1. Germline CDR1 is MNHEY and CDR2 is SVGAGI. The CDR3 has 14 residues. The trim removed 5 bases at V and 7 bases at J, leaving 7 bases unmatched. CDR3 loop: CASSDREGGEKLFF. CDR3 DNA sequence: TGTGCCAGCAGTGACAGGGAAGGGGGTGAAAAACTGTTTTTT.

This CDR3 is CASLAQGRGNTIYF. As DNA, the CDR3 is TGTGCCAGCCTCGCCCAAGGAAGAGGAAACACCATATATTTT. The V call is TRBV28, the J call TRBJ1-3; D is undetermined. The germline CDR1 and CDR2 sequences are MDHEN and SYDVKM. The ends were cut back, 8 bases at V and 4 bases at J, with 15 bases in the middle. This CDR3 is built from 14 residues.

This chain uses TRBV7-3 with TRBJ2-3; TRBD2 might be the D (6 bases). CDR1 and CDR2 from the germline V gene are SGHTA and FQGTGA. Trimming shortened V by 5 bases and J by 2 bases, and 11 bases separated the two germline ends. The CDR3 runs to 14 residues. The CDR3 reads CASSPRTTTDTQYF. In DNA, the CDR3 is TGTGCCAGCAGCCCTCGGACTACCACAGATACGCAGTATTTT. The complete variable domain, with remaining parts taken from reference TRBV7-3 and TRBJ2-3, reads GAGVSQTPSNKVTEKGKYVELRCDPISGHTALYWYRQSLGQGPEFLIYFQGTGAADDSGLPNDRFFAVRPEGSVSTLKIQRTERGDSAVYLCASSPRTTTDTQYFGPGTRLTVL.

The CDR3, as DNA: TGCAGCGTAAGGACGGCCCACAATCAGCCCCAGCATTTT. It yields the protein CSVRTAHNQPQHF. The chain employs TRBV29-1 and TRBJ1-5; D call uncertain. Trimming removed 6 bases at V and 3 bases at J, with 12 bases between. The germline CDR1 and CDR2 sequences are SQVTM and ANQGSEA. This CDR3 has 13 residues.

Written as DNA, the CDR3 is TGTGCCAGCAGTTTACCAGGGGGCCGTTATGGCTACACCTTC. Translation: CASSLPGGRYGYTF. V usage is TRBV28 and J usage is TRBJ1-2; 8 nucleotides line up with TRBD1. Germline CDR1 MDHEN, CDR2 SYDVKM. With 2 bases clipped from V and 5 bases from J, the junction kept 4 bases outside the gene matches. CDR3 size: 14 residues.

The V and J genes are TRBV27 and TRBJ2-7; the match to TRBD2 covers 8 bases. The germline CDR1 and CDR2 sequences are MNHEY and SMNVEV (reference sequence). V shed 1 base and J 2 bases; nucleotides not matched to a gene: 7. The CDR3 extends over 16 amino acids. CDR3: CASSLWAGRAPYEQYF. The CDR3, as DNA: TGTGCCAGCAGTTTATGGGCCGGGAGGGCCCCCTACGAGCAGTACTTC.